The subject of this entry is one TCR beta chain. This sample was taken from a study of blood T cell repertoires in COVID-19. About the study: Acute and convalescent COVID-19 specimens originated in the United States, Italy and Spain. The analysed material was cDNA or gDNA that came from T cells, B-cell-depleted T cells, or PBMCs.

Methods used by the authors: For nucleated cells, counts were estimated from reference gene primer amplification. TCRdb's copy holds only in-frame clones and misses some; the assay was immunoSEQ multiplex PCR. V, J and clone size are taken as reported in that table, and D and trimming were inferred from the DNA itself. This sample has approximately 240,000 clones, with 84% found just once. This CDR3 is built from 11 residues. The germline V gene has CDR1 SGHNT and CDR2 YENEEA. V was pared by 3 bases and J by 8 bases, with 5 bases between. V usage is TRBV11-3 and J usage is TRBJ2-1; D not resolved. This TCR was sampled from a man aged 45 to 65 with acute or convalescent COVID-19. Sequenced: peripheral blood. Here the CDR3 DNA reads TGTGCCAGCAGCTTCTCCGATGAGCAGTTCTTC. Protein product: CASSFSDEQFF.